This T cell receptor (beta chain) was captured by sequencing in a study of patients and donors after allogeneic stem cell transplantation. V dropped 3 bases and J dropped 8 bases, with 13 bases sitting between them. The CDR3 length is 13 residues. TCRdb recomputed calls from the RT-PCR reads with MiXCR, one row per CDR3 protein. The sample lists about a million distinct CDR3 sequences; 15% to 20% were seen once. This receptor was identified in a human donor who was either an allogeneic HSCT recipient or a stem cell or donor lymphocyte infusion donor (not recorded which). It is not recorded whose cells these are; they may come from a transplant donor. The chain has TRBV12-3 or TRBV12-4 and TRBJ1-1; no clear D. The sample was blood, either unsorted or a sorted T cell fraction (not recorded which). CDR3 bases: TGTGCCAGCAGTTTCAACGGCCCGCGAGAAGCTTTCTTT. As protein: CASSFNGPREAFF.